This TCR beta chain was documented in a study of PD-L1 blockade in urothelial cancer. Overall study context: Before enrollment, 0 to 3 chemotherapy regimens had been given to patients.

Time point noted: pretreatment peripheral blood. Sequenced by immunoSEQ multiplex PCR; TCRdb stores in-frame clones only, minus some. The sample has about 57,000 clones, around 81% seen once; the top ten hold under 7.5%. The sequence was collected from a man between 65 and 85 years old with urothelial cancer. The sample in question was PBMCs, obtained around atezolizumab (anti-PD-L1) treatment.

In DNA form, the CDR3 reads TGTGCTAGTGGTTTCTTGACAGGGAACGGGGAGCTGTTTTTT. Its translation: CASGFLTGNGELFF. The chain recombines TRBV12-5 with TRBJ2-2, with TRBD1 matching 7 bases. The V segment lost 3 bases and the J segment 7 bases; nucleotides outside the gene matches: 5. From germline, CDR1 is LGHNT and CDR2 FRNRAP. This CDR3 is built from 14 residues.